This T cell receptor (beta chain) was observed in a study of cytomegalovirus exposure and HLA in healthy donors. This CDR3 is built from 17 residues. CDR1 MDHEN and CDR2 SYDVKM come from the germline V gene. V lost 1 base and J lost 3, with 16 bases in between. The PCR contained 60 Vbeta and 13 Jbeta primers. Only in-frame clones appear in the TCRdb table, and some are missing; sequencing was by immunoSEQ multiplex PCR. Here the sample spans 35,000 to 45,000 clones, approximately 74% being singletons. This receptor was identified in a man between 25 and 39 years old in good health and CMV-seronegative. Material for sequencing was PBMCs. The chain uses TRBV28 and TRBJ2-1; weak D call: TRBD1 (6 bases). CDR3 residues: CASSLSAGTFSYNEQFF. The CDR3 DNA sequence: TGTGCCAGCAGTTTATCCGCCGGGACATTCAGCTACAATGAGCAGTTCTTC.